This TCR beta chain was documented in a study of shared clonotypes between healthy human individuals. Study outcomes and limitations: Memory subsets generally showed lower estimated richness than naive subsets. Few donors limited the genetic and exposure-history diversity represented. Non-shared clonotypes showed lower generation probabilities than clonotypes common to all four donors.

In regard to this clone: What it recognizes is unknown.

J lost 2 bases, V lost 3 bases, and 6 bases had no gene match. Germline CDR1 KGHSH, CDR2 LQKENI. This CDR3 is 16 amino acids long. Over several immunoSEQ plates, each subset's genomic DNA was distributed in even portions. Sequencing was performed with immunoSEQ multiplex PCR; in TCRdb, only in-frame clones are kept and a portion is missing. This table holds about 2 million clones, approximately 95% found once. The chain is built from TRBV18 and TRBJ2-2; 7 positions match TRBD2. The source is a man aged 18 to 29 in good health. What was sequenced was naive CD4+ T cells sorted from blood. The subset: CD45RA+ positively selected. The CDR3 DNA reads as TGTGCCAGCTCACCGATGGGGGGGACCAACACCGGGGAGCTGTTTTTT. Translation: CASSPMGGTNTGELFF. The full variable domain, with the rest looked up from reference TRBV18 and TRBJ2-2, is NAGVMQNPRHLVRRRGQEARLRCSPMKGHSHVYWYRQLPEEGLKFMVYLQKENIIDESGMPKERFSAEFPKEGPSILRIQQVVRGDSAAYFCASSPMGGTNTGELFFGEGSRLTVL.